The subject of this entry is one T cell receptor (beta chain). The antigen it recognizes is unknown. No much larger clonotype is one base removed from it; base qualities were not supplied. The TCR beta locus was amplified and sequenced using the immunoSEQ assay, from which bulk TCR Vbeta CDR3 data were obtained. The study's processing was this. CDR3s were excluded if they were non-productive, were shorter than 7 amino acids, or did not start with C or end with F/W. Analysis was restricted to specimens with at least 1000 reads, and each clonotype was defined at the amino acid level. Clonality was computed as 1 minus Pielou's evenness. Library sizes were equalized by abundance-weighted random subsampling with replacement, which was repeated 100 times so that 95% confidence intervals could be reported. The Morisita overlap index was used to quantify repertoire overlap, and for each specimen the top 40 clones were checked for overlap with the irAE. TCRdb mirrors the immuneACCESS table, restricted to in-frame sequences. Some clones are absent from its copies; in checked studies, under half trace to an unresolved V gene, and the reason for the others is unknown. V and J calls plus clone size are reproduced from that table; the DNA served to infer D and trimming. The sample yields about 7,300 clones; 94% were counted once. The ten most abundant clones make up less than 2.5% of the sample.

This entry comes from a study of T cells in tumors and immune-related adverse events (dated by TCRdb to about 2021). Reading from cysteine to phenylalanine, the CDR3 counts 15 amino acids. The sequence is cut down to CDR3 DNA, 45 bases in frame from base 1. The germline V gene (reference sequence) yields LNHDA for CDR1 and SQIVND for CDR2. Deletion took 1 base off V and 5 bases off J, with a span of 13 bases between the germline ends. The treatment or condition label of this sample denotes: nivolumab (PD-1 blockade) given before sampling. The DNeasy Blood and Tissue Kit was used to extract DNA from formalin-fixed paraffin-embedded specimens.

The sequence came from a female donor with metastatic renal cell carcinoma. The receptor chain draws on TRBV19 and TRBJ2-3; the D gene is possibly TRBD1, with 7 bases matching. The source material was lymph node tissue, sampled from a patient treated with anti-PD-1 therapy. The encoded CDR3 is CASSIAEGAVDTQYF. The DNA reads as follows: TGTGCCAGTAGTATAGCGGAGGGGGCAGTAGATACGCAGTATTTT.